The 17 T cell receptor beta chains in this list originate from one sample, sequenced in a study of cytomegalovirus exposure and HLA in healthy donors. Use of 60 Vbeta and 13 Jbeta primers characterized the PCR. The protocol was immunoSEQ multiplex PCR, while the TCRdb copy is restricted to in-frame clones and leaves out a portion. The sample lists about 85,000 clones; around 64% were seen once. The sample comprised PBMCs. All receptors derive from a young man in good health and CMV-seronegative.

This chain joins TRBV29-1 and TRBJ2-1; the match to TRBD1 covers 8 bases. CDR1 and CDR2 (germline): SQVTM, ANQGSEA. After removal of 0 bases from V and 6 bases from J, the junction contained 10 bases not matched to a gene. The CDR3 runs 16 residues. The CDR3 loop is CSVEDGQGRGGNEQFF. DNA for the CDR3: TGCAGCGTTGAAGACGGACAGGGAAGGGGCGGCAATGAGCAGTTCTTC.

The chain has TRBV6-1 and TRBJ2-7; no clear D. The CDR3 is made up of 12 amino acids. CDR1 is MNHNS and CDR2 is SASEGT in the germline V gene. Trimming removed 6 bases at V and 6 bases at J, with 12 bases between. Here the CDR3 reads CASREPHGEQYF. The CDR3 coding sequence is TGTGCCAGCAGGGAGCCTCACGGCGAGCAGTACTTC.

The chain is built from TRBV30 and TRBJ2-7; 9 nucleotides match TRBD1. This CDR3 has 12 amino acids. Germline V gene data show CDR1 as GTSNPN and CDR2 as SVGIG (reference sequence). V was clipped by 5 bases and J by 7 bases; unmatched bases: 6. DNA for the CDR3: TGTGCCTGGGACAGGGGGTTGAATGAGCAGTACTTC. This gives the protein CAWDRGLNEQYF.

This clone was seen just once. The J gene is TRBJ2-7, the V gene TRBV7-9; TRBD2 matches at 12 bases. Germline V CDR1 and CDR2: SEHNR, FQNEAQ (reference sequence). The V and J ends lost 5 bases and 4 bases, in that order; junction bases with no gene match: 6. The CDR3 sequence is 15 residues long. The CDR3 bases are TGTGCCAGCAGCACCGGACTAGCGGGATCTTACGAGCAGTACTTC. Protein sequence: CASSTGLAGSYEQYF.

The CDR3 is CASSQDQPGSNQPQHF. CDR3 nucleotides: TGCGCCAGCAGCCAAGATCAACCGGGTAGCAATCAGCCCCAGCATTTT. V usage is TRBV4-1 and J usage is TRBJ1-5, with D hard to call. CDR3 length: 16 residues. In germline, CDR1 is MGHRA, CDR2 YSYEKL. The ends were cut back, 0 bases at V and 0 bases at J, with 9 bases in the middle.

The V and J genes are TRBV6-5 and TRBJ1-2; D uncertain. The CDR3 is made up of 11 amino acids. V dropped 2 bases and J dropped 6 bases, with 4 bases sitting between them. Germline assignment: CDR1 MNHEY and CDR2 SVGAGI. The CDR3 sequence: CASSYNNGYTF. DNA of the CDR3: TGTGCCAGCAGTTACAATAATGGCTACACCTTC.

The gene calls are TRBV28 and TRBJ1-3; D is unresolved. Germline CDR1 and CDR2: MDHEN and SYDVKM. The CDR3 spans 15 residues. V gave up 3 bases and J gave up 0 bases, with 9 bases separating them. This CDR3 is CASSLAGNSGNTIYF. CDR3 DNA: TGTGCCAGCAGTTTGGCGGGGAACTCTGGAAACACCATATATTTT.

This clone was observed once. This chain joins TRBV5-1 and TRBJ2-2, with D possibly matching TRBD1 (5 bases). Germline assignment: CDR1 SGHRS and CDR2 YFSETQ. This CDR3 comprises 15 residues. V was shortened by 2 bases and J by 1 base, with 9 bases between the two germline ends. CDR3 nucleotides: TGCGCCAGCAGCTTCCTAGGGGTGAACACCGGGGAGCTGTTTTTT. The encoded protein is CASSFLGVNTGELFF.

The V and J genes are TRBV7-2 and TRBJ1-1, with TRBD1 matching over 9 bases. The CDR3 totals 13 residues. Germline V gene sequence: CDR1 SGHTA, CDR2 FQGNSA. Unmatched junction bases numbered 0, after V lost 4 bases and J lost 3 bases. The CDR3 loop reads CASSWDRDTEAFF. DNA of the CDR3: TGTGCCAGCAGCTGGGACAGGGACACTGAAGCTTTCTTT.

The J gene is TRBJ2-1, the V gene TRBV4-1; 9 positions agree with TRBD2. The V and J ends lost 1 base and 2 bases, in that order; junction bases with no gene match: 6. Germline-derived CDR1 and CDR2 are MGHRA and YSYEKL. The CDR3 spans 17 residues. CDR3 nucleotides: TGCGCCAGCAGCCAAGGTAATAGCGGGGGACCCTACAATGAGCAGTTCTTC. This gives the protein CASSQGNSGGPYNEQFF.

This chain connects TRBV7-2 to TRBJ1-5; TRBD1 aligns across 10 bases. The J segment lost 2 bases and the V segment lost 5 bases, leaving 12 bases of the junction unmatched. The CDR3 runs 18 residues. Germline lookup yields CDR1 SGHTA and CDR2 FQGNSA. In nucleotides, the CDR3 is TGTGCCAGCAGCCACCGGGACAGGGGAAGATTGGGCAATCAGCCCCAGCATTTT. As protein: CASSHRDRGRLGNQPQHF.

The table lists this clone with a count of one. The V gene is TRBV10-3, the J gene TRBJ1-1; 10 nucleotides line up with TRBD1. V dropped 6 bases and J dropped 7; count of bases not matched to a gene: 5. CDR3 length: 13 amino acids. CDR1 is ENHRY, CDR2 SYGVKD, per germline. CDR3 in DNA: TGTGCCATCAGAGACAGGGGGCAAGGTGAAGCTTTCTTT. This translates into CAIRDRGQGEAFF.

This clone is medium-sized. The chain uses TRBV30 and TRBJ2-1, with D possibly being TRBD1 (5 bases). The V end lost 0 bases, the J end lost 7 bases, and 10 bases lay between the germline ends. The V gene's germline CDR1 is GTSNPN and CDR2 SVGIG (reference sequence). The CDR3 is made up of 13 amino acids. DNA of the CDR3: TGTGCCTGGAGTGTACAGGTTCCGAATGAGCAGTTCTTC. Residues: CAWSVQVPNEQFF.

V and J are TRBV5-1 and TRBJ2-7; D gene unclear. Germline CDR1 reads SGHRS; CDR2 reads YFSETQ. The CDR3 runs 16 residues. V gave up 0 bases and J gave up 3 bases, with 16 bases separating them. The CDR3 nucleotides are TGCGCCAGCAGCTTGGCCGGAGAGTTGGCAGTCTACGAGCAGTACTTC. Its protein is CASSLAGELAVYEQYF. Complete variable domain (other parts from reference TRBV5-1 and TRBJ2-7): KAGVTQTPRYLIKTRGQQVTLSCSPISGHRSVSWYQQTPGQGLQFLFEYFSETQRNKGNFPGRFSGRQFSNSRSEMNVSTLELGDSALYLCASSLAGELAVYEQYFGPGTRLTVT.

The rearrangement links TRBV7-2 to TRBJ2-5, with D perhaps TRBD1 (5 bases). The J call may not be correct, given that the DNA end is closer to TRBJ2-7. CDR3 length: 13 amino acids. Germline values: CDR1 SGHTA, CDR2 FQGNSA. Here the CDR3 DNA reads TGTGCCAGCAGGATTGACAGCTCCTACGAGCAGTACTTC. It encodes CASRIDSSYEQYF.

The gene calls are TRBV29-1 and TRBJ1-1, with TRBD1 as a possible D gene (5 bases). Germline V gene lookup returns CDR1 SQVTM and CDR2 ANQGSEA. Trimming cost V 7 bases and J 7 bases, with 19 bases left between them. There are 13 residues in the CDR3. CDR3 sequence reads: CSALSDSSYEAFF. The CDR3 DNA is TGCAGCGCCCTCTCCGACAGTTCGTATGAAGCTTTCTTT.

This clone came up once. The V gene is TRBV6-5, the J gene TRBJ2-7, with D possibly being TRBD1 (5 bases). Germline V gene sequence: CDR1 MNHEY, CDR2 SVGAGI. Trimming took off 0 bases at V and 7 bases at J, with 13 bases between the two ends. The length of the CDR3 is 14 residues. CDR3 residues: CASSYSLGQREQYF. The CDR3 coding sequence is TGTGCCAGCAGTTACTCGTTGGGGCAGAGAGAGCAGTACTTC.